Below, one TCR beta chain is given with its context. This clonotype turned up a few times. Its antigen specificity is not known. No base quality information exists; no much larger clone differs at one position. This entry comes from a study of blood T cells in healthy people across ages (dated by TCRdb to 2013 to 2016). Background for the entire study: In model experiments, template switching captured about one uniquely barcoded TCR beta cDNA molecule for every two T cells. Using deep sequencing normalized with unique cDNA molecular identifiers, the study measured how TCR beta repertoire diversity changes with age. Donors were grouped into four age groups: young (average roughly 17 years), middle-aged (less than 40), aged (around 60) and long-lived (about 89). Donors of different ages were randomly distributed across sequencing lanes to avoid experimental bias. For two donors (one aged 18 to 30 and one aged 80 or older), the study analyzed two additional independent replicas of 1 million unique cDNA reads from the same blood draw.

The paper's findings and limits, for the study overall: Compared with the aged group, the long-lived group had more naive CD4+ T cells, fewer expanded clones and increased TCR diversity, a pattern suggesting age selection. Estimates of total diversity based on one million sequenced T cells were regarded as lower bounds and as underestimates. There was a strong correlation between observed TCR beta diversity and the percentage of naive T cells measured by flow cytometry. Donor CMV infection status was unknown, potentially confounding age-related changes in expanded clonotypes. Since profiling was done on bulk unsorted PBMCs, naive and antigen-experienced compartments could not be conclusively compared. Observed TCR beta diversity per million T cells fell roughly linearly with age, and a significant reduction was already apparent by age roughly 41.

The 40 or so donors, aged about 6 to 100 years, were systemically healthy Caucasian individuals from Russia. Around 9.8 milliliters of peripheral blood were collected from each donor into EDTA-treated Vacutainer tubes. Ficoll-Paque density-gradient centrifugation was used to isolate PBMCs, with at least 7 million obtained per sample. Total RNA was extracted from PBMCs with Trizol reagent, with at least 5.5 micrograms obtained per sample. For every donor, flow cytometry on a PBMC aliquot measured the percentage of naive CD45RAhigh/CD27high T cells. The library was generated by 5' RACE. TCRdb shows the sequencer as Illumina HiSeq 2500. A second 7 to 11 cycle PCR used a sample-barcoded 5' primer and a J-beta primer mix. A unique molecular identifier was introduced onto each TCR beta cDNA molecule by a template-switch 5' adaptor carrying 12 random nucleotides. At least 2.5 million CDR3-containing paired-end reads were obtained from each sample. First-strand cDNA was synthesized from all RNA with the Mint cDNA synthesis kit, primed by a TRBC-specific oligonucleotide. After uracil-DNA glycosylase treatment, a first 18-cycle PCR used universal primers M1SS and BC2_uni_R on all cDNA. The source study handled its data this way. For normalization, 1 million high-quality reads were randomly selected from each sample, with every read carrying a distinct molecular identifier. Instead of being binned into consensus sequences, reads that shared molecular identifiers were thrown out. MiTCR, set to a Q25 quality threshold and the strictest error-elimination algorithm, was used for CDR3 identification, clonotype clustering and error correction. A nonparametric unseen species model using Euler transformation provided a lower-bound estimate of total TCR beta diversity. TCRdb ran its own pipeline on the public reads, namely fastp trimming at Q25 and MiXCR clone calling, and kept in-frame beta chains. Rows are combined by CDR3 protein, so each entry shows the most common genes and DNA. V and J calls and clone size were set by TCRdb, not the authors. This sample lists about 1,500,000 distinct CDR3 sequences; roughly 45% were detected once. Of the sample, 7.9% falls within the top ten clones.

In the germline V gene, CDR1 corresponds to SGHRS and CDR2 to YFSETQ. V has 4 bases trimmed and J has 4 bases trimmed; junction bases matching no gene number 11. The CDR3 covers 18 residues, taking in both the cysteine and the phenylalanine. This entry keeps only the CDR3 DNA: 54 bases, framed from base 1. This clonotype was sampled from a woman between 18 and 30 years old in good health. The V gene is TRBV5-1 and the J gene is TRBJ2-6, and 10 junctional nucleotides match TRBD1. Sequencing was carried out using blood. The bases read TGCGCCAGCAGCCCAGTTGGGACAGGGGAATCCGGGGCCAACGTCCTGACTTTC. It translates to CASSPVGTGESGANVLTF. Full variable domain (CDR3 extended with the reference TRBV5-1 and TRBJ2-6 proteins): KAGVTQTPRYLIKTRGQQVTLSCSPISGHRSVSWYQQTPGQGLQFLFEYFSETQRNKGNFPGRFSGRQFSNSRSEMNVSTLELGDSALYLCASSPVGTGESGANVLTFGAGSRLTVL.